Listed below are T cell receptor beta chains from one sample, sequenced in a study of cytomegalovirus exposure and HLA in healthy donors. The repertoire was sequenced with immunoSEQ multiplex PCR; TCRdb's copy has only in-frame clones and lacks some. Of 150,000 to 200,000 clones in the sample, about 82% were seen once. Material: PBMCs. The source of these receptors is a young woman in good health and CMV-seronegative. The CDR3 runs from the conserved cysteine through the conserved F or W. Each record gives: J gene, D gene, clone size, V gene, CDR3 protein, CDR3 DNA. A D gene is named only where the DNA matches it firmly. Some rows mark clone size as missing; the rest say once, few, many or name a class of expanded clone.

J: TRBJ1-6
D: TRBD1
size: few
V: TRBV6-1
CDR3: CASSEPGQGFSPLHF
DNA: TGTGCCAGCAGTGAACCGGGACAGGGGTTTTCACCCCTCCACTTT

J: TRBJ1-5
D: .
size: .
V: TRBV5-6
CDR3: CASSLRGRGNQPQHF
DNA: TGTGCCAGCAGCTTAAGGGGCCGAGGCAATCAGCCCCAGCATTTT

J: TRBJ1-3
D: .
size: .
V: TRBV9
CDR3: CASQQNSGNTIYF
DNA: TGTGCCAGCCAACAGAACTCTGGAAACACCATATATTTT

J: TRBJ2-3
D: TRBD1
size: .
V: TRBV7-7
CDR3: CASSQYQGVSTDTQYF
DNA: TGTGCCAGCAGCCAATACCAGGGGGTGAGCACAGATACGCAGTATTTT

J: TRBJ2-3
D: TRBD2
size: .
V: TRBV5-1
CDR3: CASSSDTGGLAGIADTQYF
DNA: TGCGCCAGCAGCAGTGATACTGGGGGACTAGCGGGGATTGCAGATACGCAGTATTTT

J: TRBJ2-5
D: TRBD1
size: .
V: TRBV5-1
CDR3: CASSLAGTGGETQYF
DNA: TGCGCCAGCAGCTTGGCCGGGACAGGGGGAGAGACCCAGTACTTC

J: TRBJ2-1
D: .
size: .
V: TRBV2
CDR3: CASTSNEQFF
DNA: TGTGCCAGCACTAGCAATGAGCAGTTCTTC

J: TRBJ2-5
D: TRBD1
size: few
V: TRBV27
CDR3: CASSLDRGQTQYF
DNA: TGTGCCAGCAGTTTGGACAGGGGGCAGACCCAGTACTTC

J: TRBJ2-7
D: TRBD1
size: .
V: TRBV10-3
CDR3: CAISESVRTGGRSMDEQYF
DNA: TGTGCCATCAGTGAGTCAGTTAGGACAGGGGGCCGATCAATGGACGAGCAGTACTTC

J: TRBJ1-5
D: .
size: .
V: TRBV6-4
CDR3: CASSDYGPGTENSNQPQHF
DNA: TGTGCCAGCAGTGACTACGGGCCGGGGACTGAGAATAGCAATCAGCCCCAGCATTTT

J: TRBJ1-1
D: .
size: .
V: TRBV30
CDR3: CAHNYGIGGATEAFF
DNA: TGTGCCCATAACTACGGGATCGGGGGGGCCACTGAAGCTTTCTTT

J: TRBJ1-2
D: .
size: .
V: TRBV30
CDR3: CAWSVPEGGYTF
DNA: TGTGCCTGGAGTGTACCCGAGGGAGGCTACACCTTC

J: TRBJ1-4
D: .
size: .
V: TRBV5-1
CDR3: CASSLGNLGGTNEKLFF
DNA: TGCGCCAGCAGCTTGGGAAACCTAGGGGGTACTAATGAAAAACTGTTTTTT

J: TRBJ1-2
D: TRBD1
size: .
V: TRBV10-3
CDR3: CAISGTTGTANYGYTF
DNA: TGTGCCATCAGTGGAACGACAGGGACAGCTAACTATGGCTACACCTTC

J: TRBJ2-2
D: TRBD1
size: .
V: TRBV4-1
CDR3: CASSQVPGQGGSGELFF
DNA: TGCGCCAGCAGCCAAGTACCGGGACAGGGAGGGTCCGGGGAGCTGTTTTTT

J: TRBJ2-1
D: TRBD2
size: .
V: TRBV2
CDR3: CASKTGTIHLPFF
DNA: TGTGCCAGCAAGACCGGGACTATCCATCTCCCGTTCTTC

J: TRBJ2-6
D: TRBD1
size: once
V: TRBV4-1
CDR3: CASSRDRDTGANVLTF
DNA: TGCGCCAGCAGCCGAGACAGGGACACTGGGGCCAACGTCCTGACTTTC

J: TRBJ2-7
D: TRBD2
size: .
V: TRBV7-9
CDR3: CASSSDLGLDSYEQYF
DNA: TGTGCCAGCAGCTCGGACCTGGGACTAGACTCCTACGAGCAGTACTTC

J: TRBJ1-1
D: .
size: once
V: TRBV2
CDR3: CASSLLNTEAFF
DNA: TGTGCCAGCAGCTTATTAAACACTGAAGCTTTCTTT

J: TRBJ1-2
D: .
size: .
V: TRBV7-2
CDR3: CASSLGSLSRRGGGYTF
DNA: TGTGCCAGCAGCTTAGGATCCCTATCCCGGCGCGGGGGTGGCTACACCTTC

J: TRBJ2-7
D: TRBD2
size: .
V: TRBV6-5
CDR3: CASSYRTGGPYEQYF
DNA: TGTGCCAGCAGTTACAGGACGGGGGGGCCATACGAGCAGTACTTC

J: TRBJ2-1
D: .
size: .
V: TRBV25-1
CDR3: CASSAGSQGGSWNEQFF
DNA: TGTGCCAGCAGTGCAGGCAGCCAAGGAGGGTCATGGAATGAGCAGTTCTTC

J: TRBJ2-1
D: TRBD2
size: .
V: TRBV28
CDR3: CASRGGGTSIDNEQFF
DNA: TGTGCCAGCAGGGGAGGGGGGACTAGCATAGACAATGAGCAGTTCTTC

J: TRBJ2-3
D: .
size: .
V: TRBV6-5
CDR3: CASSRRTTDTQYF
DNA: TGTGCCAGCAGTCGTCGGACAACAGATACGCAGTATTTT

J: TRBJ2-5
D: TRBD2
size: .
V: TRBV5-1
CDR3: CASTSSGGAIETQYF
DNA: TGCGCCAGCACTTCTAGCGGGGGGGCCATCGAGACCCAGTACTTC

J: TRBJ2-7
D: .
size: few
V: TRBV4-1
CDR3: CASSQDRQNNYEQYF
DNA: TGCGCCAGCAGCCAAGATAGACAGAACAACTACGAGCAGTACTTC

J: TRBJ2-7
D: TRBD1
size: .
V: TRBV19
CDR3: CASSIKDRGGYEQYF
DNA: TGTGCCAGTAGTATCAAGGACAGGGGAGGCTACGAGCAGTACTTC

J: TRBJ2-1
D: TRBD1
size: .
V: TRBV29-1
CDR3: CSVESPGGIYNEQFF
DNA: TGCAGCGTTGAAAGTCCAGGGGGCATCTACAATGAGCAGTTCTTC

J: TRBJ2-1
D: TRBD2
size: .
V: TRBV4-1
CDR3: CASSLTSGAYNEQFF
DNA: TGCGCCAGCAGCCTCACTAGCGGGGCCTACAATGAGCAGTTCTTC

J: TRBJ2-6
D: .
size: .
V: TRBV19
CDR3: CASSFAESGANVLTF
DNA: TGTGCCAGTAGTTTTGCAGAATCTGGGGCCAACGTCCTGACTTTC

J: TRBJ1-2
D: .
size: .
V: TRBV7-9
CDR3: CASGGKGLDGYTF
DNA: TGTGCCAGCGGAGGCAAAGGGTTAGATGGCTACACCTTC

J: TRBJ1-5
D: TRBD1
size: .
V: TRBV30
CDR3: CAWSGTGPQPQHF
DNA: TGTGCCTGGTCCGGGACAGGCCCTCAGCCCCAGCATTTT

J: TRBJ2-7
D: .
size: .
V: TRBV27
CDR3: CASSRNFRDKAYEQYF
DNA: TGTGCCAGCAGTCGAAATTTCCGGGACAAAGCCTACGAGCAGTACTTC

J: TRBJ2-2
D: TRBD1
size: .
V: TRBV27
CDR3: CASSFGTGGTGELFF
DNA: TGTGCCAGCAGTTTTGGGACAGGGGGCACCGGGGAGCTGTTTTTT

J: TRBJ2-1
D: TRBD2
size: .
V: TRBV5-4
CDR3: CASSLDGGGVRNEQFF
DNA: TGTGCCAGCAGCTTGGACGGCGGGGGTGTTAGGAATGAGCAGTTCTTC

J: TRBJ2-1
D: .
size: .
V: TRBV6-5
CDR3: CASSRSRDNEQFF
DNA: TGTGCCAGCAGCCGCTCCAGGGACAATGAGCAGTTCTTC

J: TRBJ1-2
D: TRBD1
size: few
V: TRBV14
CDR3: CASSPGQTYGYTF
DNA: TGTGCCAGCAGCCCGGGACAGACCTATGGCTACACCTTC

J: TRBJ2-7
D: .
size: .
V: TRBV19
CDR3: CASSPRDNYEQYF
DNA: TGTGCCAGTAGTCCCCGGGATAATTACGAGCAGTACTTC

J: TRBJ1-2
D: .
size: .
V: TRBV30
CDR3: CAWGQQNFYGYTF
DNA: TGTGCCTGGGGACAACAGAACTTCTATGGCTACACCTTC

J: TRBJ1-3
D: .
size: few
V: TRBV7-9
CDR3: CASVTQVSGNTIYF
DNA: TGTGCCAGCGTCACACAGGTCTCTGGAAACACCATATATTTT

J: TRBJ2-3
D: TRBD2
size: few
V: TRBV5-1
CDR3: CASGLAGVYTDTQYF
DNA: TGCGCCAGCGGCCTCGCGGGGGTTTACACAGATACGCAGTATTTT

J: TRBJ2-7
D: TRBD1
size: few
V: TRBV10-3
CDR3: CAIRLGQGMDEQYF
DNA: TGTGCCATCAGATTAGGACAGGGGATGGACGAGCAGTACTTC

J: TRBJ2-1
D: .
size: .
V: TRBV7-3
CDR3: CASSLRHGMSSYNEQFF
DNA: TGTGCCAGCAGCTTAAGGCACGGGATGAGCTCCTACAATGAGCAGTTCTTC

J: TRBJ2-5
D: .
size: once
V: TRBV9
CDR3: CASSVGYRWGWETQYF
DNA: TGTGCCAGCAGCGTCGGATACAGGTGGGGTTGGGAGACCCAGTACTTC

J: TRBJ2-7
D: .
size: many
V: TRBV5-6
CDR3: CASSLMGGYYEQYF
DNA: TGTGCCAGCAGCTTGATGGGGGGATACTACGAGCAGTACTTC

J: TRBJ1-5
D: .
size: few
V: TRBV19
CDR3: CASSIGRMSSNQPQHF
DNA: TGTGCCAGTAGTATAGGGAGGATGTCTAGCAATCAGCCCCAGCATTTT